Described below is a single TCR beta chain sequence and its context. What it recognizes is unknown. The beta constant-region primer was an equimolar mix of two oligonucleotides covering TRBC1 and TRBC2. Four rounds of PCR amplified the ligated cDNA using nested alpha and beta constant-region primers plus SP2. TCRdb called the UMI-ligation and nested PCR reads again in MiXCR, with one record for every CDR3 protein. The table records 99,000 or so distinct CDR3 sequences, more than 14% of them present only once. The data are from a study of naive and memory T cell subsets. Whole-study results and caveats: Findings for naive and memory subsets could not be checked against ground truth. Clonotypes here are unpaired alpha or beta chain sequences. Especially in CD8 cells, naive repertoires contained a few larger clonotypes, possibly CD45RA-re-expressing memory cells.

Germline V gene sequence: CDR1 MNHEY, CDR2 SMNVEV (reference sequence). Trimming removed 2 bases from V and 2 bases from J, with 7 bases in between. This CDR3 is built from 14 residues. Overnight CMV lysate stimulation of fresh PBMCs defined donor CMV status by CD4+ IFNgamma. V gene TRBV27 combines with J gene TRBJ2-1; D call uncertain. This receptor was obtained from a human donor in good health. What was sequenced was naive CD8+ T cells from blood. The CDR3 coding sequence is TGTGCCAGCAGTTTAGATCTAGCCTACAATGAGCAGTTCTTC. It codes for CASSLDLAYNEQFF.